This TCR beta chain was captured in a study of beta chain features in type 1 diabetes. Points from the study as a whole: Junctions at VDJ sites from type 1 diabetes patients had fewer insertions and more deletions. There was no resolution here of whether HLA type influences TCRB rearrangement. Type 1 diabetes patients showed a moderate but significant shortening of TCRB CDR3s in all four CD4+ subsets. Sequencing the cDNA could make cells with high TCR expression show up more than they should.

Comment on this clone: Its antigen is unidentified. Distinct nucleotide sequences in the sample also encode this CDR3.

By way of CD45RO/CCR7/CD25/CD127/CD95/CD27, the CD4+ regulatory, stem cell-like memory, central memory and naive cells were sorted. The investigators reverse transcribed all of the isolated RNA, so they sequenced expressed TCRB transcripts. Libraries were prepared by immunoSEQ multiplex PCR; TCRdb keeps only in-frame clonotypes and omits some of them. This sample carries hundreds of thousands of clones, around an eighth of them seen once, and the ten largest clones take approximately 0.022%. Germline V gives CDR1 SGDLS, CDR2 YYNGEE. This CDR3 region has 15 residues. Trimming at V came to 0 bases and at J to 3 bases, leaving 0 bases not matched to a gene.

The chain links TRBV9 to TRBJ2-5; TRBD2 agrees at 12 bases. The clonotype originates from a man aged 18 to 35 with type 1 diabetes. Sample: naive CD4+ T cells from blood. CDR3 amino acids: CASSVGLAGEETQYF. For the CDR3, the DNA is TGTGCCAGCAGCGTAGGACTAGCGGGGGAAGAGACCCAGTACTTC.